Listed here are 16 T cell receptor beta chains from one sample, sequenced in a study of cytomegalovirus exposure and HLA in healthy donors. 13 Jbeta primers and 60 Vbeta primers were used for the PCR. Measured with immunoSEQ multiplex PCR; TCRdb has only the in-frame clones, and not every one. In the table there are some 70,000 clones, around three quarters of which are singletons. Sample: PBMCs. These receptors were obtained from a man aged 45-65 years in good health and CMV-seronegative.

The J gene is TRBJ1-6, the V gene TRBV19, with TRBD1 matching over 10 bases. With V trimmed by 3 bases and J by 10 bases, 6 bases remained unmatched. Germline-derived CDR1 and CDR2 are LNHDA and SQIVND (reference sequence). This CDR3 contains 15 residues. CDR3 nucleotides: TGTGCCAGTAGTATTTGGGGACAGGGGAACTCACCCCTCCACTTT. It specifies CASSIWGQGNSPLHF.

The chain uses TRBV7-9 and TRBJ1-1; D is possibly TRBD1 (6 bases). This CDR3 has 14 residues. Germline CDR1 is SEHNR and CDR2 is FQNEAQ (reference sequence). The ends were cut back, 0 bases at V and 3 bases at J, with 8 bases in the middle. The CDR3 DNA is TGTGCCAGCAGCTTAGCGGGGGCGCACACTGAAGCTTTCTTT. Residues: CASSLAGAHTEAFF. The whole variable domain, filled in from reference TRBV7-9 and TRBJ1-1, reads DTGVSQNPRHKITKRGQNVTFRCDPISEHNRLYWYRQTLGQGPEFLTYFQNEAQLEKSRLLSDRFSAERPKGSFSTLEIQRTEQGDSAMYLCASSLAGAHTEAFFGQGTRLTVV.

The chain couples TRBV13 to TRBJ2-5; TRBD2 aligns across 12 bases. The CDR3 extends over 18 amino acids. Trimming took 3 bases from V and 5 from J; bases not matched to a gene: 13. Germline V lookup: CDR1 PRHDT, CDR2 FYEKMQ (reference sequence). CDR3 protein: CASSLLPILAGGVETQYF. CDR3 DNA: TGTGCCAGCAGCTTGCTCCCCATACTAGCGGGGGGAGTGGAGACCCAGTACTTC.

This clone was recorded once. The V gene is TRBV30, the J gene TRBJ1-6, with D unresolved. Per germline, CDR1 GTSNPN and CDR2 SVGIG (reference sequence). The CDR3 runs 17 residues. V was clipped by 2 bases and J by 2 bases, with 16 bases between them. The CDR3 reads CAWSFGLSSTYNSPLHF. In nucleotides, the CDR3 is TGTGCCTGGAGTTTTGGACTGTCTAGCACCTATAATTCACCCCTCCACTTT.

This clone was seen a handful of times. V usage is TRBV18 and J usage is TRBJ1-1; D may be TRBD1 (5 bases). The germline V and J ends were trimmed by 3 bases and 3 bases, with 20 bases remaining between them. Germline values: CDR1 KGHSH, CDR2 LQKENI. The CDR3 is made up of 17 amino acids. CDR3 nucleotides: TGTGCCAGCTCACCTGTGATTTACGGGGGGAAGGACACTGAAGCTTTCTTT. It translates to CASSPVIYGGKDTEAFF. Together with reference TRBV18 and TRBJ1-1, the CDR3 gives the full variable domain: NAGVMQNPRHLVRRRGQEARLRCSPMKGHSHVYWYRQLPEEGLKFMVYLQKENIIDESGMPKERFSAEFPKEGPSILRIQQVVRGDSAAYFCASSPVIYGGKDTEAFFGQGTRLTVV.

This clone is medium-sized (0.01 to 0.1%). The rearrangement links TRBV6-4 to TRBJ2-1; 11 bases fit TRBD2. V was pared by 0 bases and J by 13 bases, with 2 bases of the junction left unmatched. The CDR3 has 13 amino acids. The V gene's germline CDR1 is MRHNA and CDR2 SNTAGT. CDR3 protein: CASSDSTSGVQFF. The CDR3 nucleotides are TGTGCCAGCAGTGACTCGACTAGCGGGGTACAGTTCTTC.

The chain combines TRBV28 with TRBJ2-2; a possible D gene is TRBD2 (5 bases). V lost 2 bases, J lost 7 bases, and 20 bases lay in between. Germline V CDR1 and CDR2: MDHEN, SYDVKM. The CDR3 totals 17 residues. As DNA, the CDR3 is TGTGCCAGCAGTTTAGATGTGAGACTAATTTCTAGCGGGGAGCTGTTTTTT. It yields the protein CASSLDVRLISSGELFF. Full variable domain (outside the CDR3, taken from reference TRBV28 and TRBJ2-2): DVKVTQSSRYLVKRTGEKVFLECVQDMDHENMFWYRQDPGLGLRLIYFSYDVKMKEKGDIPEGYSVSREKKERFSLILESASTNQTSMYLCASSLDVRLISSGELFFGEGSRLTVL.

This clone appeared once. The chain recombines TRBV6-5 with TRBJ2-1; 10 nucleotides align to TRBD1. Germline CDR1 reads MNHEY; CDR2 reads SVGAGI. V trimming: 2 bases; J trimming: 5 bases; junction bases outside the gene matches: 6. The CDR3 totals 16 residues. This CDR3 is CASSYPGQGFDNEQFF. DNA of the CDR3: TGTGCCAGCAGTTACCCGGGACAGGGGTTCGACAATGAGCAGTTCTTC.

This clone was detected once. The rearrangement uses TRBV18 and TRBJ1-1; a weak D match, TRBD1 (5 bases). The V and J ends lost 3 bases and 1 base respectively, with 12 bases between them. In germline, CDR1 is KGHSH, CDR2 LQKENI. The CDR3 is 15 residues long. This CDR3 reads CASSPGAGRNTEAFF. The CDR3 bases are TGTGCCAGCTCACCCGGGGCGGGACGGAACACTGAAGCTTTCTTT.

This clone appeared a few times. The J gene is TRBJ2-7, the V gene TRBV5-1; 7 nucleotides match TRBD1. The germline V gene encodes CDR1 SGHRS and CDR2 YFSETQ. There are 14 residues in the CDR3. The V gene end was trimmed by 3 bases and the J gene end by 6 bases; junction bases not matched to a gene: 9. This CDR3 reads CASSYGDSESEQYF. The CDR3 DNA follows: TGCGCCAGCAGCTATGGGGACAGTGAGAGCGAGCAGTACTTC. The variable domain in full, with the rest retrieved from reference TRBV5-1 and TRBJ2-7, is KAGVTQTPRYLIKTRGQQVTLSCSPISGHRSVSWYQQTPGQGLQFLFEYFSETQRNKGNFPGRFSGRQFSNSRSEMNVSTLELGDSALYLCASSYGDSESEQYFGPGTRLTVT.

This rearrangement joins TRBV6-5 to TRBJ2-7; D gene unclear. CDR1 and CDR2 from the germline V gene are MNHEY and SVGAGI. CDR3 length: 12 amino acids. Trimming removed 0 bases from V and 6 bases from J, with 6 bases in between. CDR3 region: CASSYSTGEQYF. CDR3 nucleotides: TGTGCCAGCAGTTACTCAACGGGCGAGCAGTACTTC.

This chain links TRBV27 with TRBJ2-7; 9 nucleotides agree with TRBD1. V was clipped by 0 bases and J by 6 bases; unmatched bases: 6. The V gene's germline CDR1 is MNHEY and CDR2 SMNVEV (reference sequence). This CDR3 region has 15 residues. The CDR3, as DNA: TGTGCCAGCAGTTTATCGGGGACAGGGATGTTCGAGCAGTACTTC. This encodes CASSLSGTGMFEQYF.

This chain uses TRBV5-1 with TRBJ2-3, with 11 bases aligning to TRBD1. Germline CDR1 is SGHRS and CDR2 is YFSETQ. The CDR3 loop spans 16 amino acids. Losses at the gene ends were 2 bases for V and 3 bases for J; bases not matched to a gene: 5. For the CDR3, the DNA is TGCGCCAGCAGCTTAACGGGACAGGGGGGGACAGATACGCAGTATTTT. This encodes CASSLTGQGGTDTQYF.

This chain joins TRBV5-1 and TRBJ1-1; 11 bases match TRBD1. Germline CDR1 is SGHRS and CDR2 is YFSETQ. CDR3 length: 14 residues. The V and J ends lost 4 bases and 1 base, in that order; junction bases with no gene match: 0. The CDR3 protein is CASSGQGANTEAFF. The CDR3 DNA reads as TGCGCCAGCAGCGGACAGGGGGCGAACACTGAAGCTTTCTTT. Drawing the rest from reference TRBV5-1 and TRBJ1-1, the complete variable domain is KAGVTQTPRYLIKTRGQQVTLSCSPISGHRSVSWYQQTPGQGLQFLFEYFSETQRNKGNFPGRFSGRQFSNSRSEMNVSTLELGDSALYLCASSGQGANTEAFFGQGTRLTVV.

This clone showed up just a few times. The junction does not match germline at one end; this may be a read error. The gene calls are TRBV7-9 and TRBJ1-1; 7 nucleotides align to TRBD1. The germline V gene has CDR1 SEHNR and CDR2 FQNEAQ (reference sequence). This CDR3 contains 15 residues. Here the CDR3 DNA reads TGTGCCGGCAGGGGGGAGTTAGGGGGCCGGACTAAAGCTTTCTTT. This sequence encodes CAGRGELGGRTKAFF.

V and J are TRBV27 and TRBJ2-3; TRBD1 matches 7 bases. The germline CDR1 and CDR2 sequences are MNHEY and SMNVEV (reference sequence). The ends lost 2 bases at V and 4 bases at J; junction bases unmatched: 3. The CDR3 runs 14 residues. CDR3: CASSLPGQADTQYF. The DNA of the CDR3 is TGTGCCAGCAGTTTACCCGGACAGGCAGATACGCAGTATTTT.